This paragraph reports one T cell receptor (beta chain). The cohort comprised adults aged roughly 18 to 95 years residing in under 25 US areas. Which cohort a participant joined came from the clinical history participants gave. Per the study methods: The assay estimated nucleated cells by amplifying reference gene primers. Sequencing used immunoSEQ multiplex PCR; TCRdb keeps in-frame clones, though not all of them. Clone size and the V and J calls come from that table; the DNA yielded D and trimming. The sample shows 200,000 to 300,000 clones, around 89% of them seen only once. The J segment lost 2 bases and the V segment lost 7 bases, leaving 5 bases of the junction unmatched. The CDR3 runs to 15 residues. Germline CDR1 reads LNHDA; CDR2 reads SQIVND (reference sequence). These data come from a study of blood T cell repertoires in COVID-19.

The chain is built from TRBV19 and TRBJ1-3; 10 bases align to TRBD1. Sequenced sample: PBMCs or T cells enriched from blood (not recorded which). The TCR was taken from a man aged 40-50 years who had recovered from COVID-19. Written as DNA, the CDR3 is TGTGCCAGTACCTTCGACAGGGGGCCTGGAAACACCATATATTTT. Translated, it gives CASTFDRGPGNTIYF.